This TCR beta chain came from a study of blood T cells in healthy people across ages. This clonotype was counted only a few times. Its antigen is not identified. This CDR3 contains 14 residues. V lost 3 bases and J lost 4, with 13 bases in between. Germline CDR1 is SGHRS and CDR2 is YFSETQ. A J-beta primer mix and a sample-barcoded 5' primer were used in a second PCR of roughly 6 to 11 cycles. Via MiXCR, TCRdb re-called the 5' RACE reads, giving one row per CDR3 protein. In the table there are approximately 1.5 million distinct CDR3 sequences, roughly 43% of which are singletons. General observations from the study: Roughly linear declines in TCR beta diversity per million T cells occurred with age.

The rearrangement joins TRBV5-1 to TRBJ2-5; D uncertain. The receptor was derived from a woman under 30 in good health. The sample consisted of blood. CDR3 loop: CASSWSRSLETQYF. CDR3 bases: TGCGCCAGCAGCTGGAGTCGGTCGCTAGAGACCCAGTACTTC. Supplemented by reference TRBV5-1 and TRBJ2-5, the full variable domain reads KAGVTQTPRYLIKTRGQQVTLSCSPISGHRSVSWYQQTPGQGLQFLFEYFSETQRNKGNFPGRFSGRQFSNSRSEMNVSTLELGDSALYLCASSWSRSLETQYFGPGTRLLVL.